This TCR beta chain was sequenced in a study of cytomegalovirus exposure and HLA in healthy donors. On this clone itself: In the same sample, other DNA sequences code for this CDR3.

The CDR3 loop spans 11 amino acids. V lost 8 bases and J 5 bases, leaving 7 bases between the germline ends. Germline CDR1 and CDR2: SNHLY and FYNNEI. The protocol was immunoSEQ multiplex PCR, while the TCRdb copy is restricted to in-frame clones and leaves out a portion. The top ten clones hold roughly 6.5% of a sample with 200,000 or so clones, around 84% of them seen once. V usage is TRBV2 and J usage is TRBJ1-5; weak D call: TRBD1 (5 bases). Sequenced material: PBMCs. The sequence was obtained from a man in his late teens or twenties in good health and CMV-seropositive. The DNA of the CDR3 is TGTGCCAGCTCCAGGGATCAGCCCCAGCATTTT. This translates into CASSRDQPQHF.